This entry lists 20 T cell receptor beta chains sequenced from one sample in a study of T cell responses to AZD1222 COVID-19 vaccine. Assay: immunoSEQ multiplex PCR; the TCRdb copy retains only in-frame clones and omits some. The sample lists 150,000 to 200,000 clones, 85% to 90% occurring once. The specimen comprised peripheral blood, sampled 28 days after the second dose of the MenACWY control vaccine. Source of these receptors: an adult who received the MenACWY meningococcal vaccine as a control.

The V gene is TRBV11-3, the J gene TRBJ2-1, with D possibly matching TRBD2 (6 bases). Trimming took off 3 bases at V and 0 bases at J, with 9 bases between the two ends. The length of the CDR3 is 15 residues. Germline V gene data show CDR1 as SGHNT and CDR2 as YENEEA. CDR3 protein: CASSFGGSSYNEQFF. CDR3 DNA: TGTGCCAGCAGCTTCGGGGGTAGCTCCTACAATGAGCAGTTCTTC.

The chain has TRBV6-5 and TRBJ1-2, with a possible D match to TRBD1 (6 bases). This CDR3 has 13 amino acids. CDR1 and CDR2 (germline): MNHEY, SVGAGI. Trimming left V 4 bases short and J 2 bases short, with 8 bases between. Written as DNA, the CDR3 is TGTGCCAGCAGTTCAGGGGCAAACTATGGCTACACCTTC. It specifies CASSSGANYGYTF.

The rearrangement uses TRBV19 and TRBJ1-1; D not resolved. CDR1 LNHDA and CDR2 SQIVND come from the germline V gene (reference sequence). Trimming left V 7 bases short and J 4 bases short, with 13 bases between. There are 13 residues in the CDR3. As DNA, the CDR3 is TGTGCCAGTAACCTGGGTGGGAGCACTGAAGCTTTCTTT. Its protein is CASNLGGSTEAFF.

V usage is TRBV19 and J usage is TRBJ1-5; D perhaps matches TRBD1 (5 bases). V dropped 3 bases and J dropped 6 bases, with 12 bases sitting between them. CDR1 is LNHDA, CDR2 SQIVND, per germline (reference sequence). The CDR3 totals 14 residues. CDR3 in DNA: TGTGCCAGTAGTATTTGGGGGAACGGTCAGCCCCAGCATTTT. Its protein product is CASSIWGNGQPQHF. Variable domain in full (rest from reference TRBV19 and TRBJ1-5): DGGITQSPKYLFRKEGQNVTLSCEQNLNHDAMYWYRQDPGQGLRLIYYSQIVNDFQKGDIAEGYSVSREKKESFPLTVTSAQKNPTAFYLCASSIWGNGQPQHFGDGTRLSIL.

The chain carries TRBV7-2 and TRBJ1-5; D unclear. The V gene lost 4 bases and the J gene lost 0 bases, with 7 bases spanning the gap. This CDR3 contains 14 residues. CDR1 is SGHTA, CDR2 FQGNSA, per germline. Here the CDR3 DNA reads TGTGCCAGCAGCTCAGGCTATAGCAATCAGCCCCAGCATTTT. Translated: CASSSGYSNQPQHF.

V is TRBV7-6 and J is TRBJ2-5; 9 nucleotides line up with TRBD2. Germline CDR1 reads SGHVS; CDR2 reads FNYEAQ. The CDR3 is 15 residues long. Trimming took 2 bases from V and 5 from J; bases not matched to a gene: 6. The DNA of the CDR3 is TGTGCCAGCAGCTTACTTTCCACTAGCGGGGAGACCCAGTACTTC. Amino acids: CASSLLSTSGETQYF.

The V call is TRBV19, the J call TRBJ1-1; tentative D call: TRBD1 (5 bases). V lost 3 bases and J 6 bases, leaving 14 bases between the germline ends. The germline CDR1 and CDR2 sequences are LNHDA and SQIVND (reference sequence). The CDR3 extends over 14 amino acids. CDR3 protein: CASSIGLGDSEAFF. CDR3 bases: TGTGCCAGTAGTATTGGACTTGGGGACTCTGAAGCTTTCTTT.

DNA of the CDR3: TGCAGTGCTAGAGCCGGAAACACCATATATTTT. Translated, it gives CSARAGNTIYF. This chain connects TRBV20-1 to TRBJ1-3, with D unresolved. CDR1 DFQATT and CDR2 SNEGSKA come from the germline V gene (reference sequence). V was clipped by 1 base and J by 4 bases, with 2 bases between them. The CDR3 is 11 residues long.

The chain is built from TRBV28 and TRBJ2-7; D ambiguous. Trimming pared 2 bases from V and 2 bases from J, leaving 4 bases between. CDR1 and CDR2 (germline): MDHEN, SYDVKM. This CDR3 has 12 amino acids. DNA of the CDR3: TGTGCCAGCAGTTTAAGGGCCTACGAGCAGTACTTC. As protein: CASSLRAYEQYF.

V and J are TRBV7-9 and TRBJ2-7, with D perhaps TRBD2 (5 bases). This CDR3 spans 14 amino acids. Germline-derived CDR1 and CDR2 are SEHNR and FQNEAQ (reference sequence). The V gene lost 5 bases and the J gene lost 1 base, with 12 bases spanning the gap. CDR3 in amino acids: CASSPTTGSYEQYF. CDR3 DNA sequence: TGTGCCAGCAGCCCCACGACGGGATCCTACGAGCAGTACTTC.

V and J are TRBV9 and TRBJ2-7, with unresolved D. V dropped 0 bases and J dropped 0 bases, with 7 bases sitting between them. There are 14 residues in the CDR3. CDR1 and CDR2 from the germline V gene are SGDLS and YYNGEE. CDR3 residues: CASSVAPTSYEQYF. In DNA, the CDR3 is TGTGCCAGCAGCGTAGCTCCTACCTCCTACGAGCAGTACTTC.

The chain has TRBV4-3 and TRBJ1-5; 7 bases agree with TRBD1. Trimming cost V 1 base and J 4 bases; bases outside gene matches: 4. The CDR3 covers 15 residues. In germline, CDR1 is LGHNA, CDR2 YSLEER. This chain's CDR3 is CASSQAAGGNQPQHF. The CDR3 nucleotides read TGCGCCAGCAGCCAAGCGGCAGGGGGTAATCAGCCCCAGCATTTT.

The V call is TRBV7-2, the J call TRBJ2-7, with 8 positions matching TRBD2. J was trimmed by 6 bases and V by 2 bases; bases with no gene match: 3. The CDR3 runs 13 residues. Germline V gene data show CDR1 as SGHTA and CDR2 as FQGNSA. CDR3 amino acids: CASSLTRGGEQYF. The CDR3 DNA follows: TGTGCCAGCAGCTTAACACGGGGGGGCGAGCAGTACTTC.

This clone is a singleton in its sample. The rearrangement joins TRBV6-1 to TRBJ1-5; 9 positions match TRBD1. Germline CDR1 MNHNS, CDR2 SASEGT. The CDR3 totals 15 residues. The junction had 4 bases not matched to a gene; V was cut back by 3 bases and J by 4 bases. The CDR3 sequence is CASSEGQGLNQPQHF. The CDR3 DNA follows: TGTGCCAGCAGTGAGGGACAGGGCTTAAATCAGCCCCAGCATTTT.

The rearrangement links TRBV2 to TRBJ1-2; D is unclear. V lost 4 bases and J 3 bases, leaving 12 bases between the germline ends. CDR1 and CDR2 from the germline V gene are SNHLY and FYNNEI. The CDR3 consists of 14 residues. CDR3 nucleotide sequence: TGTGCCAGCAGTGCGGTCATGGGGTACTATGGCTACACCTTC. Its protein is CASSAVMGYYGYTF. The complete variable domain, with remaining parts taken from reference TRBV2 and TRBJ1-2, reads EPEVTQTPSHQVTQMGQEVILRCVPISNHLYFYWYRQILGQKVEFLVSFYNNEISEKSEIFDDQFSVERPDGSNFTLKIRSTKLEDSAMYFCASSAVMGYYGYTFGSGTRLTVV.

The V gene is TRBV11-3, the J gene TRBJ2-5, with D tentatively TRBD2 (5 bases). The CDR3 loop spans 15 amino acids. The germline V gene encodes CDR1 SGHNT and CDR2 YENEEA. The germline V and J ends were trimmed by 1 base and 2 bases, with 11 bases remaining between them. The CDR3 bases are TGTGCCAGCAGCTTAGGTTCAGGACTGCAAGAGACCCAGTACTTC. Residues: CASSLGSGLQETQYF.

The chain carries TRBV6-5 and TRBJ2-5; D is possibly TRBD1 (5 bases). V lost 6 bases to trimming and J lost 5 bases, with 16 bases between them. Germline V lookup: CDR1 MNHEY, CDR2 SVGAGI. The CDR3 length is 14 residues. CDR3 sequence: CASSRTYRGETQYF. The CDR3, as DNA: TGTGCCAGCAGCCGGACATATCGTGGGGAGACCCAGTACTTC.

The CDR3 here is CASSLDRATNYGYTF. The CDR3 coding sequence is TGTGCCAGCAGTTTAGACAGGGCCACTAACTATGGCTACACCTTC. The chain is built from TRBV28 and TRBJ1-2; TRBD1 matches at 7 bases. Germline CDR1 and CDR2: MDHEN and SYDVKM. After removal of 2 bases from V and 0 bases from J, the junction contained 3 bases not matched to a gene. This CDR3 contains 15 residues.

CDR3 DNA: TGTGCCACCAGTGATTACAGCCAGGGAAGCGATACGCAGTATTTT. It yields the protein CATSDYSQGSDTQYF. The chain couples TRBV24-1 to TRBJ2-3; weak D call: TRBD1 (5 bases). V was pared by 2 bases and J by 6 bases, with 14 bases between. Germline V gene data show CDR1 as KGHDR and CDR2 as SFDVKD. This CDR3 contains 15 residues.

The rearrangement links TRBV18 to TRBJ2-7, with TRBD1 identical over 9 bases. After removal of 4 bases from V and 5 bases from J, the junction contained 12 bases not matched to a gene. The CDR3 contains 16 residues. Per the germline V gene, CDR1 is KGHSH and CDR2 is LQKENI. The DNA for the CDR3 is TGTGCCAGCTCACAGATAAACAGGGGGCAATGGGACGAGCAGTACTTC. Translating it yields CASSQINRGQWDEQYF.